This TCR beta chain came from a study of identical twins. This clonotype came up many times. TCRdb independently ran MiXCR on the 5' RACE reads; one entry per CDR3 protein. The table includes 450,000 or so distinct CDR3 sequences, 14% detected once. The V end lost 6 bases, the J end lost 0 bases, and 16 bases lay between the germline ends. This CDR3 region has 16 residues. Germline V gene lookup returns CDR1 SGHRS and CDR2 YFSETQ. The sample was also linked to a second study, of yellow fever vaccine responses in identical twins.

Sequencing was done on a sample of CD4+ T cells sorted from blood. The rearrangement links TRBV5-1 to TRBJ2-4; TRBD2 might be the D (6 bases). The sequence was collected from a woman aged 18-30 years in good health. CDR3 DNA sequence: TGCGCCAGCACCCGGGGAGGTGAACTAGCCAAAAACATTCAGTACTTC. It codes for CASTRGGELAKNIQYF.